Included here is one TCR beta chain sequence, with context. This entry belongs to a study of T-cell reconstitution after alpha-beta-depleted transplantation in children. The authors prepared the TCRbeta library with unique molecular identifiers. TCRdb recomputed calls from the PCR reads with MiXCR, one row per CDR3 protein. The table has about 610,000 distinct CDR3 sequences, about a quarter seen once. CDR3 length: 13 amino acids. Trimming removed 6 bases from V and 4 bases from J, with 13 bases in between. From germline, CDR1 is SNHLY and CDR2 FYNNEI. This rearrangement joins TRBV2 to TRBJ2-7; a possible D gene is TRBD1 (6 bases). The clonotype originates from a boy less than two years old with Wiskott-Aldrich syndrome, due to receive a stem cell transplant. Specimen: PBMCs, collected before TCRalphabeta/CD19-depleted stem cell transplant. CDR3 loop: CASSLRQVYEQYF. Written as DNA, the CDR3 is TGTGCCAGCAGCCTCAGACAGGTATACGAGCAGTACTTC.